These T cell receptor beta chains were read from a single sample in a study of blood T cell repertoires in COVID-19. Repertoires were generated with immunoSEQ multiplex PCR, while TCRdb's copy carries only in-frame clones and drops some. The sample has under 250,000 clones; roughly 78% are singletons. Sequenced: peripheral blood. These receptor sequences come from a woman aged 40-49 years with acute or convalescent COVID-19. Both conserved end residues are part of each CDR3. A D gene is named only where the DNA matches it firmly. The listing skips clone size in some rows; elsewhere it reads once, few, many or a size class.

>TRBD1|TRBJ1-2|TRBV7-2|-|15
CASSFQGEVDYGYTF
TGTGCCAGCAGCTTTCAGGGGGAGGTCGACTATGGCTACACCTTC
>-|TRBJ2-7|TRBV20-1|-|11
CSAPYRYEQYF
TGCAGTGCCCCTTACCGGTACGAGCAGTACTTC
>TRBD1|TRBJ1-2|TRBV27|once|16
CASSPRPLTGNYGYTF
TGTGCCAGCAGTCCACGACCGTTGACAGGGAACTATGGCTACACCTTC
>-|TRBJ2-7|TRBV29-1|-|13
CSVGGGQSSEQYF
TGCAGCGTTGGAGGCGGACAGTCAAGCGAGCAGTACTTC
>TRBD1|TRBJ1-1|TRBV10-2|few|13
CASSGRQGGWAFF
TGCGCCAGCAGTGGACGACAGGGTGGGTGGGCTTTCTTT
>-|TRBJ2-1|TRBV6-4|-|17
CASSDQPAVSSYNEQFF
TGTGCCAGCAGTGATCAACCAGCGGTTAGCTCCTACAATGAGCAGTTCTTC
>-|TRBJ2-6|TRBV19|few|13
CASSIFGANVLTF
TGTGCCAGTAGTATCTTTGGGGCCAACGTCCTGACTTTC
>TRBD1|TRBJ1-2|TRBV7-9|-|17
CASQEGYGDRVNYGYTF
TGTGCCAGCCAGGAGGGGTATGGCGACAGGGTCAACTATGGCTACACCTTC
>-|TRBJ1-2|TRBV6-6|-|16
CASSYPGRESTYGYTF
TGTGCCAGCAGTTACCCTGGGAGGGAATCAACTTATGGCTACACCTTC
>-|TRBJ1-4|TRBV20-1|-|11
CSAATNEKLFF
TGCAGTGCCGCGACTAATGAAAAACTGTTTTTT
>-|TRBJ1-1|TRBV18|-|14
CASSRQFMNTEAFF
TGTGCCAGCTCACGACAGTTCATGAACACTGAAGCTTTCTTT
>TRBD1|TRBJ2-3|TRBV7-6|-|17
CASSSRDRDMVSDTQYF
TGTGCCAGCAGCTCGCGGGACAGGGATATGGTATCGGATACGCAGTATTTT
>-|TRBJ1-1|TRBV6-5|-|15
CASSSEGAFNTEAFF
TGTGCCAGCAGTTCGGAAGGGGCTTTTAACACTGAAGCTTTCTTT
>TRBD1|TRBJ1-1|TRBV24-1|-|14
CATSAGDRGTEAFF
TGTGCCACCAGTGCTGGGGACAGGGGTACTGAAGCTTTCTTT
>-|TRBJ2-7|TRBV12-3/TRBV12-4|few|11
CASRGAYEQYF
TGTGCCAGCAGGGGAGCCTACGAGCAGTACTTC
>TRBD2|TRBJ2-7|TRBV3-1/TRBV3-2|-|14
CASSARTSGYEQYF
TGTGCCAGCAGCGCCCGGACTAGCGGCTACGAGCAGTACTTC
>-|TRBJ2-7|TRBV19|-|14
CASSIGQGNYEQYF
TGTGCCAGTAGTATAGGGCAGGGCAACTACGAGCAGTACTTC
>-|TRBJ2-1|TRBV15|-|14
CATSRARGLGPQFF
TGTGCCACCAGCAGAGCCCGAGGGTTAGGGCCTCAGTTCTTC
>-|TRBJ1-1|TRBV5-1|-|17
CASSLIPQELLNTEAFF
TGCGCCAGCAGCTTGATCCCCCAGGAACTTTTGAACACTGAAGCTTTCTTT
>TRBD1|TRBJ1-6|TRBV6-1|-|17
CASSDTGGSSYNSPLHF
TGTGCCAGCAGTGACACAGGGGGCAGCTCCTATAATTCACCCCTCCACTTT
>-|TRBJ1-6|TRBV13|-|16
CASSLGPLRGANPLHF
TGTGCCAGCAGCTTAGGTCCCCTACGGGGAGCTAACCCCCTCCACTTT
>TRBD2|TRBJ2-1|TRBV15|-|16
CATSKEAGGLYNEQFF
TGTGCCACCAGCAAAGAAGCGGGAGGGCTCTACAATGAGCAGTTCTTC
>-|TRBJ1-2|TRBV6-5|-|15
CASSPRPGLSYGYTF
TGTGCCAGCAGCCCGAGGCCAGGGTTGTCCTATGGCTACACCTTC